The 21 T cell receptor beta chains reported below all come from one sample, sequenced in a study of blood T cell repertoires in COVID-19. Sequencing was performed with immunoSEQ multiplex PCR; in TCRdb, only in-frame clones are kept and a portion is missing. The sample lists fewer than 200,000 clones, roughly four fifths occurring once. Sample: peripheral blood. The receptors originated from a woman between 65 and 79 years old with COVID-19, enrolled during active disease.

The chain carries TRBV7-3 and TRBJ2-1; D is possibly TRBD2 (6 bases). V was pared by 5 bases and J by 4 bases, with 15 bases between. Germline lookup yields CDR1 SGHTA and CDR2 FQGTGA. The length of the CDR3 is 15 residues. The CDR3 spells CASSPGRGEYNEQFF. In DNA form, the CDR3 reads TGTGCCAGCAGCCCCGGGCGGGGAGAGTACAATGAGCAGTTCTTC.

The rearrangement joins TRBV19 to TRBJ1-5; a possible D gene is TRBD1 (5 bases). Germline CDR1 LNHDA, CDR2 SQIVND (reference sequence). Trimming stripped 8 bases from V and 7 bases from J, with 12 bases between. This CDR3 contains 12 residues. The CDR3 is CASCRDRQPQHF. The CDR3 DNA sequence: TGTGCCAGTTGCAGGGATCGCCAGCCCCAGCATTTT. The complete variable domain, with remaining parts taken from reference TRBV19 and TRBJ1-5, reads DGGITQSPKYLFRKEGQNVTLSCEQNLNHDAMYWYRQDPGQGLRLIYYSQIVNDFQKGDIAEGYSVSREKKESFPLTVTSAQKNPTAFYLCASCRDRQPQHFGDGTRLSIL.

This chain joins TRBV5-4 and TRBJ1-1; D is possibly TRBD1 (5 bases). Trimming took off 10 bases at V and 7 bases at J, with 20 bases between the two ends. The CDR3 consists of 13 residues. Germline CDR1 reads SGHNT; CDR2 reads YYREEE (reference sequence). CDR3 DNA: TGTGCCTATGGGGGGGTCCTTCAAGGTGAAGCTTTCTTT. This encodes CAYGGVLQGEAFF.

The chain has TRBV28 and TRBJ2-4; 11 nucleotides line up with TRBD1. The CDR3 consists of 17 residues. The V and J ends lost 4 bases and 6 bases, in that order; junction bases with no gene match: 11. The germline V gene has CDR1 MDHEN and CDR2 SYDVKM. The CDR3 loop reads CASSSDRGRAGRNIQYF. As DNA, the CDR3 is TGTGCCAGCAGTTCGGACAGGGGGCGCGCCGGGAGAAACATTCAGTACTTC.

The rearrangement joins TRBV5-1 to TRBJ1-5, with D possibly matching TRBD1 (6 bases). CDR1 and CDR2 (germline): SGHRS, YFSETQ. CDR3 length: 15 amino acids. V lost 4 bases and J 0 bases, leaving 11 bases between the germline ends. The DNA for the CDR3 is TGCGCCAGCAGCCCAGGACAGAATAGCAATCAGCCCCAGCATTTT. The encoded protein is CASSPGQNSNQPQHF.

CDR3 nucleotide sequence: TGCGCCAGCAGCCATTCCGGGACAGGGGCAAATGAAAAACTGTTTTTT. Translated, it gives CASSHSGTGANEKLFF. The chain carries TRBV5-1 and TRBJ1-4; the match to TRBD1 covers 10 bases. J gave up 5 bases and V 4 bases, and 8 bases lay outside the gene matches. This CDR3 has 16 residues. CDR1 is SGHRS and CDR2 is YFSETQ in the germline V gene.

J is TRBJ2-1 and V is TRBV4-2, with a tentative D call TRBD2 (5 bases). Germline loops: CDR1 LGHNA, CDR2 YNFKEQ. This CDR3 is built from 15 residues. Trimming removed 4 bases from V and 1 base from J, with 11 bases in between. CDR3 sequence (DNA): TGTGCCAGCAGCCCGTATGGGAGTTCCTACAATGAGCAGTTCTTC. Residues: CASSPYGSSYNEQFF.

As regards this clone: Other DNA variants within this sample encode the same CDR3. The V and J genes are TRBV4-2 and TRBJ2-1; TRBD2 matches at 9 bases. This CDR3 spans 16 amino acids. Germline loops: CDR1 LGHNA, CDR2 YNFKEQ. J was trimmed by 1 base and V by 0 bases; bases with no gene match: 1. The CDR3 DNA sequence: TGTGCCAGCAGCCAAGATAGCGGGAGTTCCTACAATGAGCAGTTCTTC. Protein sequence: CASSQDSGSSYNEQFF.

The genes are TRBV2 and TRBJ2-7; tentatively, D is TRBD2 (5 bases). The CDR3 extends over 15 amino acids. V shed 8 bases and J shed 5 bases, with 22 bases lying between them. Germline values: CDR1 SNHLY, CDR2 FYNNEI. This CDR3 reads CASVKLPGVRDEQYF. CDR3 DNA: TGTGCCAGCGTAAAACTTCCCGGGGTACGGGACGAGCAGTACTTC.

This chain links TRBV19 with TRBJ2-3; possibly TRBD2 for D (10 bases). Germline V gene lookup returns CDR1 LNHDA and CDR2 SQIVND (reference sequence). This CDR3 spans 22 amino acids. Deletions cut 6 bases from V and 2 bases from J, with 36 bases between. For the CDR3, the DNA is TGTGCCAGTAGCCGGACAGGGGTTGGTTCCAGCGGGAGGGTGTTCGTCACAGATACGCAGTATTTT. Translated, it gives CASSRTGVGSSGRVFVTDTQYF.

The chain links TRBV28 to TRBJ2-6; possible D gene TRBD1, 5 bases. CDR1 is MDHEN and CDR2 is SYDVKM in the germline V gene. V lost 2 bases, J lost 1 base, and 6 bases lay in between. The CDR3 length is 15 residues. CDR3 protein: CASSLAGSGANVLTF. The CDR3 DNA reads TGTGCCAGCAGTTTAGCAGGGTCTGGGGCCAACGTCCTGACTTTC.

V gene TRBV11-2 combines with J gene TRBJ2-2; weak D call: TRBD2 (5 bases). The CDR3 loop spans 15 amino acids. V was cut by 1 base and J by 1 base, with 7 bases left in between. The V gene's germline CDR1 is SGHAT and CDR2 FQNNGV. CDR3 nucleotide sequence: TGTGCCAGCAGCTTAGGCGGGCTGAACACCGGGGAGCTGTTTTTT. Translating gives CASSLGGLNTGELFF.

V is TRBV5-1 and J is TRBJ2-7, with 9 bases aligning to TRBD1. The CDR3 runs to 15 residues. Germline V gives CDR1 SGHRS, CDR2 YFSETQ. V lost 2 bases and J lost 6; bases outside the gene matches: 9. The CDR3 sequence is CASSLTGGPFGEQYF. As DNA, the CDR3 is TGCGCCAGCAGCTTAACAGGGGGCCCCTTTGGCGAGCAGTACTTC.

This chain joins TRBV7-9 and TRBJ1-2; 7 bases line up with TRBD1. V dropped 1 base and J dropped 7; count of bases not matched to a gene: 9. This CDR3 contains 15 residues. In germline, CDR1 is SEHNR, CDR2 FQNEAQ (reference sequence). CDR3 sequence reads: CASSLEGARIGGYTF. The DNA for the CDR3 is TGTGCCAGCAGCTTAGAGGGGGCGCGGATAGGTGGCTACACCTTC.

CDR3 sequence: CSASDFGLAVDYEQYF. CDR3 DNA sequence: TGCAGTGCTAGTGACTTTGGCCTAGCAGTAGACTACGAGCAGTACTTC. This chain links TRBV20-1 with TRBJ2-7; D is perhaps TRBD2 (5 bases). The V end was cut by 3 bases, the J end by 3 bases, with 21 bases between. The CDR3 is 16 amino acids. Germline CDR1 DFQATT, CDR2 SNEGSKA (reference sequence).

The chain has TRBV6-4 and TRBJ2-2; D is possibly TRBD2 (5 bases). Between the trimmed V and J ends, which lost 6 bases and 1 base, there was a span of 9 bases. This CDR3 comprises 14 residues. The germline CDR1 and CDR2 sequences are MRHNA and SNTAGT. The CDR3 DNA sequence: TGTGCCAGCAGAGCGGCAGAGAACACCGGGGAGCTGTTTTTT. This translates into CASRAAENTGELFF.

The chain employs TRBV19 and TRBJ2-1, with 13 nucleotides matching TRBD2. From germline, CDR1 is LNHDA and CDR2 SQIVND (reference sequence). V shed 2 bases, J shed 4 bases, and the junction held 5 bases outside the gene matches. The CDR3 contains 17 residues. The CDR3 DNA follows: TGTGCCAGTAGTATAAGGACTAGCGGGGGTTTTTACAATGAGCAGTTCTTC. Amino acid sequence: CASSIRTSGGFYNEQFF.

This sequence joins TRBV5-1 and TRBJ1-1; D is undetermined. V was cut by 3 bases and J by 1 base, with 7 bases left in between. Germline V gene lookup returns CDR1 SGHRS and CDR2 YFSETQ. The CDR3 has 13 residues. The CDR3 DNA is TGCGCCAGCAGCTACGGGAGGAACACTGAAGCTTTCTTT. Protein product: CASSYGRNTEAFF.

The chain links TRBV27 to TRBJ2-5; 12 nucleotides line up with TRBD2. Germline-derived CDR1 and CDR2 are MNHEY and SMNVEV (reference sequence). The CDR3 contains 17 residues. V shed 5 bases, J shed 5 bases, and the junction held 12 bases outside the gene matches. CDR3 DNA: TGTGCCAGCAGTCCCCGGACTAGCGGGATCACGGAGGAGACCCAGTACTTC. This translates into CASSPRTSGITEETQYF.

V and J are TRBV7-3 and TRBJ1-2; no reliable D call. The CDR3 runs to 13 residues. Germline-derived CDR1 and CDR2 are SGHTA and FQGTGA. Trimming pared 5 bases from V and 6 bases from J, leaving 13 bases between. The CDR3 nucleotides are TGTGCCAGCAGCCTAGAGGGTTTAGATGGCTACACCTTC. It is translated as CASSLEGLDGYTF.

Ten or more counts support this clone. This chain connects TRBV7-9 to TRBJ2-4, with 11 bases fitting TRBD2. V lost 2 bases to trimming and J lost 4 bases; unmatched junction nucleotides: 10. This CDR3 has 18 residues. CDR1 and CDR2 (germline): SEHNR, FQNEAQ (reference sequence). The CDR3 is CASSLPPRLAGKKNIQYF. The CDR3 coding sequence is TGTGCCAGCAGCTTACCGCCCAGACTAGCGGGAAAAAAAAACATTCAGTACTTC. The full variable domain, its missing parts supplied by reference TRBV7-9 and TRBJ2-4, is DTGVSQNPRHKITKRGQNVTFRCDPISEHNRLYWYRQTLGQGPEFLTYFQNEAQLEKSRLLSDRFSAERPKGSFSTLEIQRTEQGDSAMYLCASSLPPRLAGKKNIQYFGAGTRLSVL.